This entry lists 3 T cell receptor beta chains sequenced from one sample in a study of read filtering for tumor transcriptome and immune sequencing. The library was built from roughly 400 ng RNA with molecular barcoded adaptors for alpha/delta and beta/gamma chains. Each CDR3 protein is one row after TCRdb ran MiXCR on the reads. The table records approximately 60,000 distinct CDR3 sequences, less than 25% of them present only once. Sequenced input: a population of CD138-negative cells sorted from bone marrow. The receptors were sampled from a donor aged 40 or over with multiple myeloma.

There are many counts of this clonotype. The gene calls are TRBV11-2 and TRBJ2-1; 9 bases map to TRBD2. Per the germline V gene, CDR1 is SGHAT and CDR2 is FQNNGV. This CDR3 has 15 amino acids. The junction had 8 bases not matched to a gene; V was cut back by 5 bases and J by 6 bases. The CDR3 sequence is CASSPGTSKPNEQFF. The CDR3 DNA follows: TGTGCCAGCAGCCCCGGGACTAGCAAGCCCAATGAGCAGTTCTTC.

This chain connects TRBV21-1 to TRBJ2-1; TRBD1 is the table's D call and was not checked against the DNA. TRBV21-1 is termed a pseudogene. This CDR3 has 16 residues. Written as DNA, the CDR3 is TGTGCCAGCGGCAAAGATTCGGCAGGGTCTCTTGCTGAGCAGTCCTTC. Residues: CASGKDSAGSLAEQSF.

This clonotype has ten or more counts. The DNA for the CDR3 is TGCAGCGTGACCCGGGACAGCTGGACTGAAGCTTTCTTT. Encoded protein: CSVTRDSWTEAFF. The chain joins TRBV29-1 to TRBJ1-1, with 7 bases aligning to TRBD1. V shed 6 bases and J 5 bases; nucleotides not matched to a gene: 9. The CDR3 sequence is 13 residues long. Germline-derived CDR1 and CDR2 are SQVTM and ANQGSEA.